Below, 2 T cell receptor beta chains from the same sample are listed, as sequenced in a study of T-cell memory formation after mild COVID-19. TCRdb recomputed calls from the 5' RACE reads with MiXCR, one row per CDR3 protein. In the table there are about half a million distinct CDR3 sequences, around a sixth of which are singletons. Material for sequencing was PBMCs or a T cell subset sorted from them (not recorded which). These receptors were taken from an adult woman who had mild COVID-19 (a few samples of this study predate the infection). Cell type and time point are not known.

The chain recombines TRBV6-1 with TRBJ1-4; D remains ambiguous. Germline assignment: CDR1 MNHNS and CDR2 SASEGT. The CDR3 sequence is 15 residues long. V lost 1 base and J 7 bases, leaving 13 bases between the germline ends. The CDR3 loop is CASSEERVPGEKLFF. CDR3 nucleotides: TGTGCCAGCAGTGAAGAAAGGGTCCCGGGTGAAAAACTGTTTTTT.

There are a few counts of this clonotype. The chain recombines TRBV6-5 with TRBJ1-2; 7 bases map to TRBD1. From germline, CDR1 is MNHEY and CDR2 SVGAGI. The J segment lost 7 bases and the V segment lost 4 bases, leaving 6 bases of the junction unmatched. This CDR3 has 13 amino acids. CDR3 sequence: CASSLQGMRGYTF. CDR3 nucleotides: TGTGCCAGCAGTTTACAGGGGATGCGTGGCTACACCTTC.